This TCR beta chain was sequenced in a study of blood T cell repertoires in COVID-19. Study-level information: Collection of acute and convalescent COVID-19 samples took place in the United States, Italy and Spain.

The CDR3 length is 13 residues. The V gene's germline CDR1 is MGHRA and CDR2 YSYEKL. Trimming removed 5 bases from V and 1 base from J; junction bases left unmatched: 1. The protocol was immunoSEQ multiplex PCR, while the TCRdb copy is restricted to in-frame clones and leaves out a portion. The sample has over 60,000 clones; roughly 86% are singletons. This TCR came from a woman aged 55-69 years with acute or convalescent COVID-19. The sequenced sample consisted of peripheral blood. The chain joins TRBV4-1 to TRBJ2-5; 7 bases line up with TRBD2. This CDR3 reads CASSAGVQETQYF. In DNA, the CDR3 is TGCGCCAGCAGCGCGGGGGTCCAAGAGACCCAGTACTTC.